The count of the clone carrying this T cell receptor beta chain is one. What it binds is unknown. This record belongs to a study of metastatic and nonmetastatic thyroid tumors. As for the study in general: Repertoires were compared across blood and tumor or nodule tissue from malignant and benign thyroid patients. Study-level findings and limits: A significant increase in TCR beta diversity was reportedly seen in malignant thyroid tumors relative to benign nodules, in blood and tumor.

As originally analysed: Between-group CDR3 differences, defined by clinicopathological status, yielded a distant-metastasis classifier for papillary thyroid cancer. TCRdb re-called the PCR reads through MiXCR. The V and J calls shown here were made by TCRdb, not taken from the authors' results. Found here are about 39,000 clones, approximately 20% of them singletons; the top ten hold roughly 15%. The CDR3 is made up of 13 amino acids. In germline, CDR1 is SGHAT, CDR2 FQDESV (reference sequence). V was clipped by 2 bases and J by 2 bases, with 6 bases between them. Each patient went into thyroid surgery without having received any treatment.

The source of this sequence is a female donor with papillary thyroid cancer or a benign thyroid nodule (not recorded which). Some clones in this sample may be carry-over from other donors' samples. The sample taken for sequencing was tumor tissue. This chain links TRBV11-1 with TRBJ1-2, with D hard to call. The CDR3 nucleotides are TGTGCCAGCAGCTTAAGCGGGAACTATGGCTACACCTTC. Encoded protein: CASSLSGNYGYTF.